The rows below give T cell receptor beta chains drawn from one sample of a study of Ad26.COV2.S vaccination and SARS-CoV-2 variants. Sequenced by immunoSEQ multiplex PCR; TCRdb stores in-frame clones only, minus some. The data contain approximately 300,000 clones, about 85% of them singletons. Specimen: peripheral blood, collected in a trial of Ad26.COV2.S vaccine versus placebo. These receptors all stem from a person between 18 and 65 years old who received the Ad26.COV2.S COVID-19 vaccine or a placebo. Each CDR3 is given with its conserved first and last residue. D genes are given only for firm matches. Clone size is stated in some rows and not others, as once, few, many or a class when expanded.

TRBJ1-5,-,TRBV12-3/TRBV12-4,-,CASSQNSNQPQHF,TGTGCCAGCAGTCAGAATAGCAATCAGCCCCAGCATTTT
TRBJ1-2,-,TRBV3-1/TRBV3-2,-,CASSQPGQDLGYTF,TGTGCCAGCAGCCAACCTGGTCAGGACCTGGGCTACACCTTC
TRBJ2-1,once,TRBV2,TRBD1,CASSEARTGRSHNEQFF,TGTGCCAGCAGTGAAGCGAGGACAGGGAGGTCCCACAATGAGCAGTTCTTC
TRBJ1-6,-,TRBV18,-,CASSSGGQDSPLHF,TGTGCCAGCTCATCCGGGGGGCAGGATTCACCCCTCCACTTT
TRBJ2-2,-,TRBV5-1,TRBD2,CASSLTSGALNTGELFF,TGCGCCAGCAGTTTGACTAGCGGGGCGCTTAACACCGGGGAGCTGTTTTTT
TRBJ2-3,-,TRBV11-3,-,CASSPGSTDTQYF,TGTGCCAGCAGCCCGGGTAGCACAGATACGCAGTATTTT
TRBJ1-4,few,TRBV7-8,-,CASSSWGGTNEKLFF,TGTGCCAGCAGCTCGTGGGGTGGCACTAATGAAAAACTGTTTTTT
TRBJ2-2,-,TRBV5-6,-,CASSLEFAGELFF,TGTGCCAGCAGCTTGGAGTTCGCCGGGGAGCTGTTTTTT
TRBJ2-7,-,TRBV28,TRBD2,CASSFISAGGQYEQYF,TGTGCCAGCAGTTTCATCAGTGCGGGGGGGCAATACGAGCAGTACTTC
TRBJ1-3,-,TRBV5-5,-,CASSSTEVTIYF,TGTGCCAGCAGCTCGACAGAGGTCACCATATATTTT
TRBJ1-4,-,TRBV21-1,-,CARGRETGGNEKLFF,TGTGCCCGGGGGCGGGAGACAGGGGGGAATGAAAAACTGTTTTTT
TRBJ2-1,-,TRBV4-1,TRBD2,CASSPWGGSYNEQFF,TGCGCCAGCAGCCCCTGGGGGGGCTCCTACAATGAGCAGTTCTTC
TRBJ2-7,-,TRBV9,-,CASSVGNSQYEQYF,TGTGCCAGCAGCGTAGGTAACAGCCAGTACGAGCAGTACTTC
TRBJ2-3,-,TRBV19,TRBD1,CASSIRTGGRTDTQYF,TGTGCCAGTAGTATAAGGACAGGGGGACGCACAGATACGCAGTATTTT
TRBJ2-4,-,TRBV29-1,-,CSVEEPRLGALEAQYF,TGCAGCGTTGAAGAACCGCGACTAGGGGCCTTGGAGGCTCAGTACTTC
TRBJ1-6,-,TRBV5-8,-,CASSAGSRSSYNSPLHF,TGTGCCAGCAGCGCTGGAAGTCGTAGCTCCTATAATTCACCCCTCCACTTT
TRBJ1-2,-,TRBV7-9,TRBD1,CASSGRETGGLAGYTF,TGTGCCAGCAGCGGAAGGGAGACAGGGGGACTCGCTGGCTACACCTTC
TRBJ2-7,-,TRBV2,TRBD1,CASSEEGAGTYEQYF,TGTGCCAGCAGTGAAGAGGGGGCAGGGACCTACGAGCAGTACTTC
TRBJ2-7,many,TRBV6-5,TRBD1,CASKGTGEAYEQYF,TGTGCCAGCAAAGGGACAGGGGAAGCCTACGAGCAGTACTTC
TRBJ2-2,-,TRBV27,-,CASSLLPGAYANTGELFF,TGTGCCAGCAGTTTACTCCCAGGGGCATACGCGAACACCGGGGAGCTGTTTTTT
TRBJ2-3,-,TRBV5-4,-,CASSNADTQYF,TGTGCCAGCAGTAACGCAGATACGCAGTATTTT
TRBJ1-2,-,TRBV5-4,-,CASSPISAGGDSPYGYTF,TGTGCCAGCAGCCCCATTTCAGCGGGGGGAGACAGTCCCTATGGCTACACCTTC
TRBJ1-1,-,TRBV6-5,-,CASSSMNTEAFF,TGTGCCAGCAGTAGCATGAACACTGAAGCTTTCTTT
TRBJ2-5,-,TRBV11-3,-,CASSLEGRETQYF,TGTGCCAGCAGCTTAGAGGGGAGAGAGACCCAGTACTTC
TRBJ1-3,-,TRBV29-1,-,CSVRGAGDTIYF,TGCAGCGTTCGGGGCGCAGGGGACACCATATATTTT
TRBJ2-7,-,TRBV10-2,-,CASSDGAGAVPYEQYF,TGCGCCAGCAGTGATGGAGCGGGTGCCGTCCCCTACGAGCAGTACTTC
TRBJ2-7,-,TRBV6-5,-,CASSYSGPRDEQYF,TGTGCCAGCAGTTACTCGGGACCGCGGGATGAGCAGTACTTC
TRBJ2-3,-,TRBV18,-,CASPPGPTDTDTQYF,TGTGCCAGCCCCCCGGGACCAACGGACACAGATACGCAGTATTTT
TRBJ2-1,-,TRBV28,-,CASTGVGGAYGEQFF,TGTGCCAGTACCGGCGTTGGGGGGGCCTATGGTGAGCAGTTCTTC
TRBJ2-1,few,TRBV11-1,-,CASSFFSGIFYNEQFF,TGTGCCAGCAGCTTCTTTAGCGGAATCTTCTACAATGAGCAGTTCTTC
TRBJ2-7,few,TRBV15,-,CATSAPDSIYEQYF,TGTGCCACCAGCGCGCCGGACAGTATCTACGAGCAGTACTTC
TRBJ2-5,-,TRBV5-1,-,CASSLSLGSQETQYF,TGCGCCAGCAGCTTAAGTTTGGGCAGTCAAGAGACCCAGTACTTC
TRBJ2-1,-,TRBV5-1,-,CASSLAGRDHNEQFF,TGCGCCAGCAGCTTGGCTGGCAGGGATCACAATGAGCAGTTCTTC
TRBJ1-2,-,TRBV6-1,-,CASSEEGYSNYGYTF,TGTGCCAGCAGTGAAGAGGGGTATTCAAACTATGGCTACACCTTC
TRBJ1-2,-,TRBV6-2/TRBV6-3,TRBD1,CASSSETGRGYTF,TGTGCCAGCAGTTCTGAGACAGGGCGCGGCTACACCTTC
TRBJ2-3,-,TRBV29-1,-,CSVVNDPTDTQYF,TGCAGCGTTGTTAATGACCCAACAGATACGCAGTATTTT
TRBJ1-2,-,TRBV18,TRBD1,CASSPRDRGYGYTF,TGTGCCAGCTCACCAAGGGACAGGGGCTATGGCTACACCTTC
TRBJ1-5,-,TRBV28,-,CASSPVDRDIHQPQHF,TGTGCCAGCAGCCCCGTCGACAGAGACATCCACCAGCCCCAGCATTTT
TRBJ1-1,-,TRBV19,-,CASIAGTVNTEAFF,TGTGCCAGTATTGCGGGGACGGTGAACACTGAAGCTTTCTTT
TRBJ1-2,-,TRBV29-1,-,CSVEEAHYGYTF,TGCAGCGTTGAAGAGGCCCACTATGGCTACACCTTC
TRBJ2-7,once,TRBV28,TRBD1,CASSLTGGYEQYF,TGTGCCAGCAGTTTGACAGGGGGGTACGAGCAGTACTTC
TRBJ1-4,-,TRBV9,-,CASSGAPGLSNEKLFF,TGTGCCAGCAGCGGCGCCCCGGGACTGAGTAATGAAAAACTGTTTTTT
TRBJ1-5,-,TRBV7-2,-,CASSLAHLGGNQPQHF,TGTGCCAGCAGCTTAGCCCACTTGGGGGGCAATCAGCCCCAGCATTTT
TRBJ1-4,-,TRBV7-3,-,CASSLTGGTYEKLFF,TGTGCCAGCAGCTTAACTGGCGGGACCTATGAAAAACTGTTTTTT
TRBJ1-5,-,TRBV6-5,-,CASEDSRNQPQHF,TGTGCATCCGAAGACAGTCGCAATCAGCCCCAGCATTTT
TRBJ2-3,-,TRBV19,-,CASSILVFSDTQYF,TGTGCCAGTAGTATCTTAGTATTTTCAGATACGCAGTATTTT